The TCR beta chain described here comes from a study of B cell selection in AIRE deficiency. Conventional CD4 T cells were sorted as CD4+CD127+ cells. CDR1 and CDR2 from the germline V gene are MRHNA and SNTAGT. With 3 bases clipped from V and 0 bases from J, the junction kept 8 bases outside the gene matches. The CDR3 contains 17 residues. In the authors' workflow: Pooled conventional T cells gave 95,000 to 120,000 patient and some 150,000 donor TCRbeta sequences. Data came from immunoSEQ multiplex PCR; TCRdb stores just in-frame clones and leaves some out. V and J calls and clone size are given by that table; D and trimming were obtained from the DNA. The data hold fewer than 30,000 clones, with about 96% observed a single time. Broader study findings: Patient Tconv and Treg cells showed healthy-like TCRBV usage, CDR3 length, diversity. About 30.6% of healthy-shared Treg TCRbeta sequences appeared in patient Tconv cells. Of about 4,000 shared Treg TCRbeta sequences, over 25% were healthy-only, approximately 9.9% patient-only.

Points on this clone: Antigen unknown.

The rearrangement joins TRBV6-4 to TRBJ1-5; 7 bases are a match to TRBD1. The origin of this receptor is a human donor with AIRE deficiency. The sample taken for sequencing was conventional CD4+ T cells sorted from PBMCs. The CDR3 DNA follows: TGTGCCAGCAGTGATGAAAGGGACAGCTATAGCAATCAGCCCCAGCATTTT. Its protein is CASSDERDSYSNQPQHF.